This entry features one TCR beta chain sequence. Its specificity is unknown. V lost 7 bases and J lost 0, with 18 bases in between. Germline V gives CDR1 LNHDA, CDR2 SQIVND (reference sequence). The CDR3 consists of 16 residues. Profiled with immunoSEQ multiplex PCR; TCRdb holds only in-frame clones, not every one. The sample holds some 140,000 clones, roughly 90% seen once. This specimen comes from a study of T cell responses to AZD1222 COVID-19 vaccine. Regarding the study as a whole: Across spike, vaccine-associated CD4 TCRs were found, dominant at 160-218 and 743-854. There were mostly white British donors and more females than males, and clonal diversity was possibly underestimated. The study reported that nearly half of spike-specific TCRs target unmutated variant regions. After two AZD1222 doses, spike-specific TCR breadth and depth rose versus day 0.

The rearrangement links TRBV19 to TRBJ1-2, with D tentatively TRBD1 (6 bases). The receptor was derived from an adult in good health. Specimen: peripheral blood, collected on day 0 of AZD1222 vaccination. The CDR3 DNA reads TGTGCCAGTACTAACAGGGCTATTTCCGCTAACTATGGCTACACCTTC. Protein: CASTNRAISANYGYTF. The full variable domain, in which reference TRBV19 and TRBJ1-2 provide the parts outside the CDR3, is DGGITQSPKYLFRKEGQNVTLSCEQNLNHDAMYWYRQDPGQGLRLIYYSQIVNDFQKGDIAEGYSVSREKKESFPLTVTSAQKNPTAFYLCASTNRAISANYGYTFGSGTRLTVV.